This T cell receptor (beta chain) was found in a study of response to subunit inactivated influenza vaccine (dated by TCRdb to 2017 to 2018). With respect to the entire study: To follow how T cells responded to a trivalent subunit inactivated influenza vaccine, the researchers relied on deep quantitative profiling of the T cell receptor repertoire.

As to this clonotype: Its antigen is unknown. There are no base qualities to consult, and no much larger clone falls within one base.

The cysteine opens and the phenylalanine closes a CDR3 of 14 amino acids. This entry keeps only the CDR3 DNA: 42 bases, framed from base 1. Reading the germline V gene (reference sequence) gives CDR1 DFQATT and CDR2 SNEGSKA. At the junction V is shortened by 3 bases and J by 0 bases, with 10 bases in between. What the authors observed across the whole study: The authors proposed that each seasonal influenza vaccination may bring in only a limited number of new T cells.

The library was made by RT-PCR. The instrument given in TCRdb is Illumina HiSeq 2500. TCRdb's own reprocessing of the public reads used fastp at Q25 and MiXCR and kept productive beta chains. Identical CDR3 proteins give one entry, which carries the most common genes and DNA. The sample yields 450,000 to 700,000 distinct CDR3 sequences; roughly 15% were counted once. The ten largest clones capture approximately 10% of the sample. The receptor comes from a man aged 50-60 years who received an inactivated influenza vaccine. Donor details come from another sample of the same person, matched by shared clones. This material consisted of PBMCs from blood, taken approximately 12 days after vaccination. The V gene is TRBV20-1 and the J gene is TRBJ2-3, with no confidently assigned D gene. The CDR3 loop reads CSASPPVSTDTQYF. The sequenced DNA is TGCAGTGCTAGCCCCCCCGTTAGCACAGATACGCAGTATTTT.